These 25 T cell receptor beta chains were all obtained from the same sample, sequenced in a study of response to subunit inactivated influenza vaccine. TCRdb ran MiXCR on the RT-PCR reads and lists one entry per CDR3 protein. The sample records roughly 760,000 distinct CDR3 sequences, 21% being singletons. Sequenced here: PBMCs from blood, sampled 4 to 6 days after vaccination. These TCRs come from a man aged 45 to 65 who received an inactivated influenza vaccine.

This sequence joins TRBV20-1 and TRBJ2-7; D possibly corresponds to TRBD1 (6 bases). CDR3 length equals 17 residues. Germline V gene data show CDR1 as DFQATT and CDR2 as SNEGSKA (reference sequence). V was cut by 5 bases and J by 2 bases, with 25 bases left in between. CDR3 amino acids: CSASAPLTGSVAYEQYF. In nucleotides, the CDR3 is TGCAGTGCTTCTGCCCCTCTAACAGGGAGTGTGGCCTACGAGCAGTACTTC.

The V call is TRBV11-2, the J call TRBJ2-5; 7 bases line up with TRBD1. This CDR3 has 17 residues. The germline gives CDR1 SGHAT, CDR2 FQNNGV. The V segment lost 3 bases and the J segment 5 bases; nucleotides outside the gene matches: 15. As DNA, the CDR3 is TGTGCCAGCAGCTTCCACCTAGTAGGGGGCCGAGGGGAGACCCAGTACTTC. This gives the protein CASSFHLVGGRGETQYF.

The chain couples TRBV5-1 to TRBJ2-2; D gene unclear. Germline V lookup: CDR1 SGHRS, CDR2 YFSETQ. V was shortened by 0 bases and J by 7 bases, with 13 bases between the two germline ends. CDR3 size: 15 residues. The CDR3: CASSLDIGLSGELFF. The CDR3 nucleotides are TGCGCCAGCAGCTTGGATATAGGGTTGAGCGGGGAGCTGTTTTTT.

The chain employs TRBV2 and TRBJ1-1; D is perhaps TRBD1 (5 bases). The CDR3 is made up of 13 amino acids. Trimming shortened V by 0 bases and J by 8 bases, and 10 bases separated the two germline ends. CDR1 SNHLY and CDR2 FYNNEI come from the germline V gene. CDR3 residues: CASSEARQGEAFF. The CDR3 region has the DNA TGTGCCAGCAGTGAAGCGCGGCAGGGAGAAGCTTTCTTT.

There are a few counts of this clonotype. The chain combines TRBV20-1 with TRBJ2-7; TRBD2 matches at 10 bases. This CDR3 comprises 15 residues. Germline CDR1 is DFQATT and CDR2 is SNEGSKA (reference sequence). With V trimmed by 2 bases and J by 1 base, 5 bases remained unmatched. The CDR3 coding sequence is TGCAGTGCTAGAAATAGCGGGAGGCCTTCCTACGAGCAGTACTTC. It yields the protein CSARNSGRPSYEQYF.

This clonotype was seen a few times. The rearrangement uses TRBV4-3 and TRBJ2-7; D tentatively fits TRBD1 or TRBD2 (6 bases each). Germline loops: CDR1 LGHNA, CDR2 YSLEER. The V end lost 1 base, the J end lost 4 bases, and 14 bases lay between the germline ends. The CDR3 consists of 15 residues. The CDR3 loop is CASSQVAGRGYEQYF. In DNA, the CDR3 is TGCGCCAGCAGCCAAGTGGCGGGAAGGGGGTACGAGCAGTACTTC.

The rearrangement links TRBV29-1 to TRBJ2-5; D might be TRBD2 (7 bases). CDR3 size: 15 residues. V lost 4 bases, J lost 5 bases, and 20 bases lay in between. CDR1 is SQVTM, CDR2 ANQGSEA, per germline. The DNA of the CDR3 is TGCAGCGTTGGGGGGGCGTTTTTCGGGAGGGAGACCCAGTACTTC. Protein sequence: CSVGGAFFGRETQYF. Drawing the rest from reference TRBV29-1 and TRBJ2-5, the complete variable domain is SAVISQKPSRDICQRGTSLTIQCQVDSQVTMMFWYRQQPGQSLTLIATANQGSEATYESGFVIDKFPISRPNLTFSTLTVSNMSPEDSSIYLCSVGGAFFGRETQYFGPGTRLLVL.

V is TRBV7-2 and J is TRBJ2-7; D is unresolved. V was trimmed by 7 bases and J by 6 bases, leaving 19 bases between them. The CDR3 length is 14 residues. In germline, CDR1 is SGHTA, CDR2 FQGNSA. CDR3 DNA sequence: TGTGCCAGCATCCGAGACTCCGCGGCAGGCGAGCAGTACTTC. Its protein is CASIRDSAAGEQYF.

The chain is built from TRBV12-3 or TRBV12-4 and TRBJ2-6; D may be TRBD1 or TRBD2 (5 bases each). V lost 6 bases to trimming and J lost 0 bases, with 15 bases between them. This CDR3 contains 17 residues. The DNA for the CDR3 is TGTGCCAGCAGGTTCCGGGACGCAAGCTCTGGGGCCAACGTCCTGACTTTC. It encodes CASRFRDASSGANVLTF.

The table lists this clonotype with a few counts. This sequence joins TRBV20-1 and TRBJ2-1, with TRBD1 identical over 8 bases. Germline V gene data show CDR1 as DFQATT and CDR2 as SNEGSKA (reference sequence). J gave up 4 bases and V 5 bases, and 10 bases lay outside the gene matches. The CDR3 extends over 15 amino acids. Here the CDR3 reads CSAVRDRPSYNEQFF. CDR3 coding DNA: TGCAGTGCTGTTCGGGACAGGCCATCGTACAATGAGCAGTTCTTC.

The chain recombines TRBV20-1 with TRBJ2-7; 7 bases fit TRBD2. V trimming: 0 bases; J trimming: 2 bases; junction bases outside the gene matches: 7. The CDR3 loop spans 15 amino acids. Germline CDR1 and CDR2: DFQATT and SNEGSKA (reference sequence). DNA of the CDR3: TGCAGTGCTAGAGATTTCGGGAGGACCACCTACGAGCAGTACTTC. Residues: CSARDFGRTTYEQYF.

This chain joins TRBV20-1 and TRBJ2-2; D might be TRBD2 (5 bases). CDR1 and CDR2 (germline): DFQATT, SNEGSKA (reference sequence). V lost 2 bases, J lost 2 bases, and 9 bases lay in between. This CDR3 is built from 14 residues. Here the CDR3 DNA reads TGCAGTGCTAGACCGGGAACCAACACCGGGGAGCTGTTTTTT. Its translation is CSARPGTNTGELFF.

This clonotype was seen a few times. This rearrangement joins TRBV18 to TRBJ2-2; 7 nucleotides match TRBD1. This CDR3 is built from 15 residues. V shed 1 base and J 6 bases; nucleotides not matched to a gene: 5. The germline gives CDR1 KGHSH, CDR2 LQKENI. The CDR3 reads CASSPRDRAPGELFF. As DNA, the CDR3 is TGTGCCAGCTCACCACGCGACAGGGCTCCCGGGGAGCTGTTTTTT.

This clonotype turned up a few times. This chain links TRBV19 with TRBJ1-4, with TRBD1 matching 7 bases. Germline lookup yields CDR1 LNHDA and CDR2 SQIVND (reference sequence). This CDR3 comprises 14 residues. V was pared by 6 bases and J by 6 bases, with 7 bases of the junction left unmatched. In nucleotides, the CDR3 is TGTGCCAGTAGCCCGACAGGGTGGGATGAAAAACTGTTTTTT. This codes for CASSPTGWDEKLFF. Variable domain in full (rest from reference TRBV19 and TRBJ1-4): DGGITQSPKYLFRKEGQNVTLSCEQNLNHDAMYWYRQDPGQGLRLIYYSQIVNDFQKGDIAEGYSVSREKKESFPLTVTSAQKNPTAFYLCASSPTGWDEKLFFGSGTQLSVL.

This clonotype was counted only a few times. The chain is built from TRBV7-9 and TRBJ2-5, with 8 bases fitting TRBD2. This CDR3 comprises 16 residues. The V gene's germline CDR1 is SEHNR and CDR2 FQNEAQ (reference sequence). The V gene end was trimmed by 4 bases and the J gene end by 7 bases; junction bases not matched to a gene: 14. In DNA, the CDR3 is TGTGCCAGCAGCTCGTACTCTCTGCGGGAGGTATCGACCCAGTACTTC. Protein sequence: CASSSYSLREVSTQYF.

This chain joins TRBV7-2 and TRBJ2-5, with 7 bases identical to TRBD2. The V and J ends lost 1 base and 5 bases, in that order; junction bases with no gene match: 10. The CDR3 runs to 16 residues. Per the germline V gene, CDR1 is SGHTA and CDR2 is FQGNSA. This CDR3 is CASSLDSKGGRETQYF. The CDR3 DNA sequence: TGTGCCAGCAGCTTAGACTCGAAGGGAGGGCGCGAGACCCAGTACTTC. The entire variable domain, with the rest obtained from reference TRBV7-2 and TRBJ2-5, is as follows: GAGVSQSPSNKVTEKGKDVELRCDPISGHTALYWYRQSLGQGLEFLIYFQGNSAPDKSGLPSDRFSAERTGGSVSTLTIQRTQQEDSAVYLCASSLDSKGGRETQYFGPGTRLLVL.

The V and J genes are TRBV12-3 or TRBV12-4 and TRBJ1-1; 7 positions agree with TRBD1. This CDR3 spans 12 amino acids. Germline trimming cut 5 bases from V and 4 bases from J; bases unmatched to any gene: 1. CDR3 region: CASSGDSTEAFF. The CDR3 DNA is TGTGCCAGCAGTGGGGACAGCACTGAAGCTTTCTTT.

The chain joins TRBV12-3 or TRBV12-4 to TRBJ2-5; the D is unclear. With 0 bases removed from V and 3 bases from J, the gap between germline ends came to 8 bases. The CDR3 length is 14 residues. The DNA for the CDR3 is TGTGCCAGCAGTTTAGCGCGGCAGGAAGAGACCCAGTACTTC. Translation gives CASSLARQEETQYF.

Only a few counts were recorded for this clonotype. The chain employs TRBV28 and TRBJ2-5, with 12 bases that match TRBD1. V lost 1 base, J lost 3 bases, and 3 bases stayed unmatched. There are 16 residues in the CDR3. The germline V gene encodes CDR1 MDHEN and CDR2 SYDVKM. CDR3 DNA: TGTGCCAGCAGTTTATTTGGGACAGGGGGCGAAGAGACCCAGTACTTC. Its translation is CASSLFGTGGEETQYF.

J is TRBJ2-7 and V is TRBV27; 9 bases line up with TRBD1. The CDR3 runs 18 residues. The junction had 21 bases not matched to a gene; V was cut back by 6 bases and J by 6 bases. Germline V lookup: CDR1 MNHEY, CDR2 SMNVEV (reference sequence). CDR3 coding DNA: TGTGCCAGCAGCAACGTAGGGACTACCGGGACAGGGTTCTTCGAGCAGTACTTC. Its translation: CASSNVGTTGTGFFEQYF.

This chain's CDR3 is CASSYATSTDTQYF. In DNA form, the CDR3 reads TGTGCCAGCAGCTACGCTACTAGCACAGATACGCAGTATTTT. The chain employs TRBV9 and TRBJ2-3; unclear D gene. This CDR3 region has 14 residues. Trimming shortened V by 4 bases and J by 0 bases, and 9 bases separated the two germline ends. Germline V gene data show CDR1 as SGDLS and CDR2 as YYNGEE.

This clonotype was detected only a few times. The V and J genes are TRBV6-5 and TRBJ2-1; D is uncertain. Trimming pared 0 bases from V and 5 bases from J, leaving 14 bases between. CDR1 is MNHEY, CDR2 SVGAGI, per germline. The CDR3 runs 16 residues. The CDR3 DNA is TGTGCCAGCAGTTACTCCTTACTGGGAAGTAACAATGAGCAGTTCTTC. Translated, it gives CASSYSLLGSNNEQFF.

This clonotype was observed a few times. This chain connects TRBV7-9 to TRBJ2-1; maybe TRBD1 (5 bases). The CDR3 has 15 residues. V lost 5 bases and J 3 bases, leaving 14 bases between the germline ends. Germline V gives CDR1 SEHNR, CDR2 FQNEAQ (reference sequence). The CDR3 protein is CASSPDTGLYNEQFF. In DNA form, the CDR3 reads TGTGCCAGCAGCCCAGATACAGGCCTCTACAATGAGCAGTTCTTC.

In this sample, this clonotype turned up a few times. The rearrangement links TRBV11-2 to TRBJ2-2, with 7 bases fitting TRBD1. The junction had 7 bases not matched to a gene; V was cut back by 1 base and J by 5 bases. Germline V gene data show CDR1 as SGHAT and CDR2 as FQNNGV. The CDR3 runs 16 residues. The CDR3 here is CASSLARTGITGELFF. For the CDR3, the DNA is TGTGCCAGCAGCTTAGCACGGACAGGCATTACCGGGGAGCTGTTTTTT.

The J gene is TRBJ2-5, the V gene TRBV18; D is uncertain. V was shortened by 0 bases and J by 3 bases, with 8 bases between the two germline ends. This CDR3 is 14 amino acids long. Per germline, CDR1 KGHSH and CDR2 LQKENI. The CDR3 region has the DNA TGTGCCAGCTCACCACCGGATCAGAAAGAGACCCAGTACTTC. Protein: CASSPPDQKETQYF.